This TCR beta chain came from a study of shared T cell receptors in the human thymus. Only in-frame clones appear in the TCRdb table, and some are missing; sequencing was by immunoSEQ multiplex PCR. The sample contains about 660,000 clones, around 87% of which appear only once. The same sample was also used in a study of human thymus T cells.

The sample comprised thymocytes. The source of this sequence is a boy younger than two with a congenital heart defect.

The CDR3 sequence is CASSVGPGSSGNTIYF. The CDR3 bases are TGTGCCAGCAGCGTAGGTCCGGGTTCCTCTGGAAACACCATATATTTT. V usage is TRBV9 and J usage is TRBJ1-3; D gene unclear. Between the trimmed V and J ends, which lost 0 bases and 0 bases, there was a span of 10 bases. Germline V gene lookup returns CDR1 SGDLS and CDR2 YYNGEE. This CDR3 has 16 residues.